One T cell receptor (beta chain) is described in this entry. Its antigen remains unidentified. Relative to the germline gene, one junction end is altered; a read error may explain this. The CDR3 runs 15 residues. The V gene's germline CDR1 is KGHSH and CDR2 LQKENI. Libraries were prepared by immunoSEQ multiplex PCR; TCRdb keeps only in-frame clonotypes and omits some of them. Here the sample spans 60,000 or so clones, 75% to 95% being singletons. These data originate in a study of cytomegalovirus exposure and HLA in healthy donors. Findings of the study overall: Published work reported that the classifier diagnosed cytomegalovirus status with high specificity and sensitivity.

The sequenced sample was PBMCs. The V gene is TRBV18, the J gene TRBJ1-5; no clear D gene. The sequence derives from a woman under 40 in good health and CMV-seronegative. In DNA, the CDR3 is TGTGCCAGCTCACCATCGCTTGGTAGCGATCAGCCCCAGCATTTT. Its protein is CASSPSLGSDQPQHF. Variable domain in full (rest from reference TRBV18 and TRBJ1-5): NAGVMQNPRHLVRRRGQEARLRCSPMKGHSHVYWYRQLPEEGLKFMVYLQKENIIDESGMPKERFSAEFPKEGPSILRIQQVVRGDSAAYFCASSPSLGSDQPQHFGDGTRLSIL.